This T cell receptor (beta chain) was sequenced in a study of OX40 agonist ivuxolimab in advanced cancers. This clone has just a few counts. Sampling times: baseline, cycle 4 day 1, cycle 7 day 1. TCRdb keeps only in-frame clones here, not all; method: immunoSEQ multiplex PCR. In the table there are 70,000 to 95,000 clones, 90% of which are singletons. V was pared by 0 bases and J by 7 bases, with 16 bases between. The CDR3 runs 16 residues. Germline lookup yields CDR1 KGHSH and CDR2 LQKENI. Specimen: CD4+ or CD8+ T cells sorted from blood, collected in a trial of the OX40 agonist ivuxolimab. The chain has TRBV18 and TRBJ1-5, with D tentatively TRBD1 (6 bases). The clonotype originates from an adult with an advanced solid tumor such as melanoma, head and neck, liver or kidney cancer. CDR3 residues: CASSPPIGTLGQPQHF. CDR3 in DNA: TGTGCCAGCTCACCACCTATTGGGACACTCGGGCAGCCCCAGCATTTT. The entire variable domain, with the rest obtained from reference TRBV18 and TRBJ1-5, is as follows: NAGVMQNPRHLVRRRGQEARLRCSPMKGHSHVYWYRQLPEEGLKFMVYLQKENIIDESGMPKERFSAEFPKEGPSILRIQQVVRGDSAAYFCASSPPIGTLGQPQHFGDGTRLSIL.